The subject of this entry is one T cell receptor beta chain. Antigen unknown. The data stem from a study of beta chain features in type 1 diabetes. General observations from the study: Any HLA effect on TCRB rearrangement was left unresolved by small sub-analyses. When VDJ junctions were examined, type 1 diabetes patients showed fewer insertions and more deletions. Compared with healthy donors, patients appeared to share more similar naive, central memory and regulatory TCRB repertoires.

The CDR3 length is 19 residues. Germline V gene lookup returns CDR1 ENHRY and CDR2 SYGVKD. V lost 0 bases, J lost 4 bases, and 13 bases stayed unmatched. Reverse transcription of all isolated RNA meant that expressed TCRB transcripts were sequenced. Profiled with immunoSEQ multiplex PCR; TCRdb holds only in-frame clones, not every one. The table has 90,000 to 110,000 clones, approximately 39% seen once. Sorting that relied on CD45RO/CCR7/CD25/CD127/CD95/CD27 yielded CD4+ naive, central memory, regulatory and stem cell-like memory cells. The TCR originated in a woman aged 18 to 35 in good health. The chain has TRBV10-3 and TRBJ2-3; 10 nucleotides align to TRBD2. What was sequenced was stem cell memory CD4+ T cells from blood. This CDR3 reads CAISESTLAGALRSDTQYF. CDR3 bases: TGTGCCATCAGTGAGTCGACCCTAGCGGGAGCCCTTAGGTCAGATACGCAGTATTTT.